The 9 T cell receptor beta chains given below trace back to one sample, sequenced in a study of T cell changes during pregnancy in multiple sclerosis. Here immunoSEQ multiplex PCR was the method, and the copy in TCRdb shows in-frame clones only, minus some. The table has about 60,000 clones, roughly 87% seen once. Material: peripheral blood, obtained in the second trimester of pregnancy. These receptors came from a female donor in good health, enrolled as a control in a pregnancy study.

The chain recombines TRBV9 with TRBJ2-2; 7 positions match TRBD1. V was clipped by 2 bases and J by 4 bases; unmatched bases: 5. The germline gives CDR1 SGDLS, CDR2 YYNGEE. The CDR3 consists of 15 residues. CDR3 bases: TGTGCCAGCAGCGTCAGGACAGGCATCACCGGGGAGCTGTTTTTT. Translation gives CASSVRTGITGELFF.

V is TRBV12-5 and J is TRBJ2-3, with unresolved D. V gave up 5 bases and J gave up 4 bases, with 13 bases separating them. This CDR3 region has 14 residues. Germline lookup yields CDR1 LGHNT and CDR2 FRNRAP. The DNA for the CDR3 is TGTGCTAGTGGTCTGCTTCATCCAGCAGATACGCAGTATTTT. Translating it yields CASGLLHPADTQYF.

V is TRBV19 and J is TRBJ2-7; D is uncertain. V lost 3 bases and J lost 0, with 6 bases in between. The CDR3 is 13 residues long. The germline V gene has CDR1 LNHDA and CDR2 SQIVND (reference sequence). CDR3 bases: TGTGCCAGTAGTATGCCAGGCTCCTACGAGCAGTACTTC. It translates to CASSMPGSYEQYF. The full variable domain, in which reference TRBV19 and TRBJ2-7 provide the parts outside the CDR3, is DGGITQSPKYLFRKEGQNVTLSCEQNLNHDAMYWYRQDPGQGLRLIYYSQIVNDFQKGDIAEGYSVSREKKESFPLTVTSAQKNPTAFYLCASSMPGSYEQYFGPGTRLTVT.

This clone was picked up one time. V usage is TRBV11-2 and J usage is TRBJ2-3; TRBD2 matches 14 bases. The CDR3 spans 16 residues. Losses at the gene ends were 5 bases for V and 3 bases for J; bases not matched to a gene: 4. The germline V gene has CDR1 SGHAT and CDR2 FQNNGV. Here the CDR3 DNA reads TGTGCCAGCAGCACCCGACTAGCGGGGGGGACAGATACGCAGTATTTT. Translation: CASSTRLAGGTDTQYF.

J is TRBJ1-1 and V is TRBV11-2, with 9 bases that match TRBD1. Germline CDR1 SGHAT, CDR2 FQNNGV. J gave up 0 bases and V 6 bases, and 5 bases lay outside the gene matches. The CDR3 runs to 15 residues. The CDR3 DNA reads as TGTGCCAGCAGTTCGGACAGGGGACTGAACACTGAAGCTTTCTTT. Its protein product is CASSSDRGLNTEAFF. Looking up the rest from reference TRBV11-2 and TRBJ1-1 gives the full variable domain: EAGVAQSPRYKIIEKRQSVAFWCNPISGHATLYWYQQILGQGPKLLIQFQNNGVVDDSQLPKDRFSAERLKGVDSTLKIQPAKLEDSAVYLCASSSDRGLNTEAFFGQGTRLTVV.

The chain employs TRBV5-6 and TRBJ1-2; unclear D gene. This CDR3 has 12 residues. CDR1 and CDR2 (germline): SGHDT, YYEEEE. The germline V and J ends were trimmed by 0 bases and 4 bases, with 4 bases remaining between them. The CDR3 sequence: CASSLGSYGYTF. Here the CDR3 DNA reads TGTGCCAGCAGCTTGGGCAGCTATGGCTACACCTTC.

The chain has TRBV30 and TRBJ1-4; D unresolved. Per germline, CDR1 GTSNPN and CDR2 SVGIG (reference sequence). Trimming removed 0 bases from V and 8 bases from J, with 10 bases in between. The CDR3 extends over 13 amino acids. In nucleotides, the CDR3 is TGTGCCTGGAGTGTAAGAGGATTGGAAAAACTGTTTTTT. This codes for CAWSVRGLEKLFF. Variable domain in full (rest from reference TRBV30 and TRBJ1-4): SQTIHQWPATLVQPVGSPLSLECTVEGTSNPNLYWYRQAAGRGLQLLFYSVGIGQISSEVPQNLSASRPQDRQFILSSKKLLLSDSGFYLCAWSVRGLEKLFFGSGTQLSVL.

The DNA of the CDR3 is TGTGCCACCAGCCCCGCGGAGGAAGATGGCTACACCTTC. Translated: CATSPAEEDGYTF. The chain employs TRBV6-6 and TRBJ1-2; D gene unclear. The germline V gene encodes CDR1 MNHNY and CDR2 SVGAGI (reference sequence). The length of the CDR3 is 13 residues. Trimming took off 10 bases at V and 6 bases at J, with 18 bases between the two ends.

J is TRBJ2-7 and V is TRBV13, with a tentative D call TRBD2 (5 bases). The germline V gene has CDR1 PRHDT and CDR2 FYEKMQ (reference sequence). CDR3 length: 15 amino acids. The germline V and J ends were trimmed by 1 base and 5 bases, with 15 bases remaining between them. The CDR3 loop reads CASSLAPAASHEQYF. The CDR3 nucleotides are TGTGCCAGCAGCTTAGCCCCAGCGGCATCCCACGAGCAGTACTTC.